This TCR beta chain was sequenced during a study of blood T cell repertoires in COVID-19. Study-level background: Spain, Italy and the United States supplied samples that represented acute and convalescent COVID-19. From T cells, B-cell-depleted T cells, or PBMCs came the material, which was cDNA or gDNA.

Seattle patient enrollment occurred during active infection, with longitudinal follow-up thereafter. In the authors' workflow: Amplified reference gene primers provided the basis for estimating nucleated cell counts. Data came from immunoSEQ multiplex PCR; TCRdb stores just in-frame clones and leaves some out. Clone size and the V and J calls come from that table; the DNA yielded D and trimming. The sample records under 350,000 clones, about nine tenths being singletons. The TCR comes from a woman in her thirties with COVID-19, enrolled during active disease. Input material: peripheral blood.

CDR3 amino acids: CASSSPGSSSGNTIYF. The CDR3 DNA follows: TGTGCCAGCAGCTCCCCGGGTTCAAGCTCTGGAAACACCATATATTTT. This chain connects TRBV28 to TRBJ1-3; no firm D call. The germline V gene has CDR1 MDHEN and CDR2 SYDVKM. The CDR3 spans 16 residues. The V and J ends lost 6 bases and 0 bases respectively, with 15 bases between them.